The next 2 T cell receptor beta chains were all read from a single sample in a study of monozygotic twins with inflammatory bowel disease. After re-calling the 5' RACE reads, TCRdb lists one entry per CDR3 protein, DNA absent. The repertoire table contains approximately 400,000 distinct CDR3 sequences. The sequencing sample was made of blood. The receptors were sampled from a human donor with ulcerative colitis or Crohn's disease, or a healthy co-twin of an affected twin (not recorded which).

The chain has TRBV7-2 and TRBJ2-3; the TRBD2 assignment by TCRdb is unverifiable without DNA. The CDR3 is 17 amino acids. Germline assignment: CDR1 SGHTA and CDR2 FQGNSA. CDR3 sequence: CASSLVAAGVGTDTQYF.

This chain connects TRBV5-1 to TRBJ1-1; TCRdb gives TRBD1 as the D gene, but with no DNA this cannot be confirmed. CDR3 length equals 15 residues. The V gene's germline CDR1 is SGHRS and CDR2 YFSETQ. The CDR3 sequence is CASSLATGGGTEAFF.